The 17 T cell receptor beta chains below come from one sample, sequenced in a study of blood T cell repertoires in COVID-19. TCRdb keeps only in-frame clones here, not all; method: immunoSEQ multiplex PCR. The sample comprises about 190,000 clones, about 81% of which are singletons, and around 11% rests with the top ten. The specimen sequenced was peripheral blood. The receptor set was obtained from a woman at least 80 years old with COVID-19, enrolled during active disease.

This clone has a handful of counts. V is TRBV5-6 and J is TRBJ2-7, with 9 bases matching TRBD1. Per the germline V gene, CDR1 is SGHDT and CDR2 is YYEEEE. The CDR3 contains 15 residues. V was clipped by 4 bases and J by 3 bases; unmatched bases: 8. Here the CDR3 reads CASSPTGGHLYEQYF. CDR3 in DNA: TGTGCCAGCAGCCCGACAGGGGGGCATCTCTACGAGCAGTACTTC.

The table lists this clone with a count of one. The chain employs TRBV18 and TRBJ2-1; 9 nucleotides match TRBD2. V dropped 3 bases and J dropped 10; count of bases not matched to a gene: 10. Germline loops: CDR1 KGHSH, CDR2 LQKENI. There are 15 residues in the CDR3. CDR3 amino acids: CASSPPVTSGDEQFF. In DNA form, the CDR3 reads TGTGCCAGCTCACCCCCCGTGACTAGCGGCGACGAGCAGTTCTTC.

This clone showed up just a few times. The gene calls are TRBV5-1 and TRBJ1-6; TRBD1 aligns across 7 bases. With 4 bases clipped from V and 7 bases from J, the junction kept 5 bases outside the gene matches. The germline V gene encodes CDR1 SGHRS and CDR2 YFSETQ. CDR3 size: 14 residues. The DNA of the CDR3 is TGCGCCAGCAGCCCCGACAGGGCCAATTCACCCCTCCACTTT. This gives the protein CASSPDRANSPLHF.

This clone has a count of ten or more. The rearrangement uses TRBV12-3 or TRBV12-4 and TRBJ2-7; D is uncertain. With 5 bases removed from V and 1 base from J, the gap between germline ends came to 9 bases. The CDR3 consists of 13 residues. The CDR3 loop reads CASSNAESYEQYF. The CDR3 nucleotides are TGTGCCAGCAGTAATGCTGAGTCCTACGAGCAGTACTTC.

This chain joins TRBV21-1 and TRBJ2-7; the table calls TRBD1, which could not be checked here. TRBV21-1 is recorded as a pseudogene. CDR3 length equals 14 residues. CDR3 coding DNA: TGTGCCACCTTAGGACAGGGGTTTTACTACGAGCAGTACTTC. It encodes CATLGQGFYYEQYF.

The chain joins TRBV18 to TRBJ1-1; 7 positions agree with TRBD1. Germline V CDR1 and CDR2: KGHSH, LQKENI. After removal of 2 bases from V and 4 bases from J, the junction contained 4 bases not matched to a gene. The CDR3 has 14 amino acids. The CDR3 DNA reads as TGTGCCAGCTCACCAGATTACAGGGGCACTGAAGCTTTCTTT. It yields the protein CASSPDYRGTEAFF.

Of note for this clone: Other DNA sequences in the sample encode the same CDR3. V usage is TRBV11-2 and J usage is TRBJ2-7; no clear D gene. Trimming left V 4 bases short and J 2 bases short, with 3 bases between. Germline lookup yields CDR1 SGHAT and CDR2 FQNNGV. The CDR3 sequence is 11 residues long. The CDR3, as DNA: TGTGCCAGCAGCTCGGCCTACGAGCAGTACTTC. Protein sequence: CASSSAYEQYF.

The chain combines TRBV5-1 with TRBJ2-7, with D possibly matching TRBD1 (6 bases). The CDR3 covers 18 residues. Germline V gene lookup returns CDR1 SGHRS and CDR2 YFSETQ. Trimming removed 3 bases at V and 3 bases at J, with 25 bases between. Written as DNA, the CDR3 is TGCGCCAGCAGCTCGTGGGGCCAAACTCGGGACACCGACTACGAGCAGTACTTC. This codes for CASSSWGQTRDTDYEQYF.

This chain's CDR3 is CAWSAGYNTEAFF. CDR3 coding DNA: TGTGCCTGGAGTGCAGGGTACAACACTGAAGCTTTCTTT. The chain couples TRBV30 to TRBJ1-1, with a weak D call TRBD1 (5 bases). The ends were cut back, 1 base at V and 2 bases at J, with 8 bases in the middle. The V gene's germline CDR1 is GTSNPN and CDR2 SVGIG (reference sequence). This CDR3 has 13 amino acids.

About this clone itself: Other DNA sequences in this specimen translate into the identical CDR3. The rearrangement links TRBV6-5 to TRBJ1-3; D remains unclear. The V and J ends lost 0 bases and 0 bases respectively, with 6 bases between them. Germline V lookup: CDR1 MNHEY, CDR2 SVGAGI. This CDR3 has 15 residues. The DNA of the CDR3 is TGTGCCAGCAGTTACTCGGGAGGCTCTGGAAACACCATATATTTT. Protein sequence: CASSYSGGSGNTIYF.

This clone showed up just a few times. The chain couples TRBV19 to TRBJ1-1; possible D gene TRBD1, 6 bases. The germline gives CDR1 LNHDA, CDR2 SQIVND (reference sequence). This CDR3 region has 16 residues. V was trimmed by 10 bases and J by 4 bases, leaving 25 bases between them. CDR3: CATRPDSPFLGTEAFF. The CDR3 nucleotides are TGTGCCACCAGACCGGACAGCCCTTTTCTCGGCACTGAAGCTTTCTTT.

The chain employs TRBV6-6 and TRBJ1-4, with unresolved D. Germline V gene sequence: CDR1 MNHNY, CDR2 SVGAGI (reference sequence). This CDR3 is built from 16 residues. The germline V and J ends were trimmed by 2 bases and 4 bases, with 14 bases remaining between them. CDR3 nucleotide sequence: TGTGCCAGCAGTTACACCGCTGGCCCCAATAATGAAAAACTGTTTTTT. Translated, it gives CASSYTAGPNNEKLFF.

The chain uses TRBV5-1 and TRBJ2-1; D may be TRBD2 (6 bases). The CDR3 is 12 residues long. Germline values: CDR1 SGHRS, CDR2 YFSETQ. Deletions cut 3 bases from V and 10 bases from J, with 11 bases between. Here the CDR3 DNA reads TGCGCCAGCAGCTCCACTCTAGCGGAGCAGTTCTTC. Its protein is CASSSTLAEQFF.

The table lists this clone with many counts. The chain is built from TRBV9 and TRBJ2-7; D unresolved. The CDR3 consists of 15 residues. With 0 bases removed from V and 1 base from J, the gap between germline ends came to 11 bases. The germline V gene has CDR1 SGDLS and CDR2 YYNGEE. CDR3 sequence: CASSVGPGPSYEQYF. The CDR3 coding sequence is TGTGCCAGCAGCGTAGGACCAGGCCCATCCTACGAGCAGTACTTC.

The sample holds one count of this clone. V gene TRBV28 combines with J gene TRBJ2-7; 8 nucleotides agree with TRBD2. Germline-derived CDR1 and CDR2 are MDHEN and SYDVKM. The CDR3 loop spans 16 amino acids. Trimming cost V 7 bases and J 0 bases; bases outside gene matches: 11. CDR3 nucleotides: TGTGCCAGCATCAAACCCCGGGGGGGAGCCTCCTACGAGCAGTACTTC. Amino acid sequence: CASIKPRGGASYEQYF.

V gene TRBV3-1 (or the pseudogene TRBV3-2) combines with J gene TRBJ2-7; 7 bases map to TRBD1. V lost 4 bases to trimming and J lost 0 bases; unmatched junction nucleotides: 6. Germline CDR1 LGHDT, CDR2 YNNKEL (reference sequence). The CDR3 spans 15 residues. The CDR3 nucleotides are TGTGCCAGCAGCCGACTGACAGGGCCCTCCTACGAGCAGTACTTC. Translation: CASSRLTGPSYEQYF.

As regards this clone: The same CDR3 can be traced to other DNA sequences in this sample. The chain links TRBV2 to TRBJ2-2, with 10 bases that match TRBD1. Germline trimming cut 4 bases from V and 5 bases from J; bases unmatched to any gene: 1. CDR3 length: 14 residues. Per germline, CDR1 SNHLY and CDR2 FYNNEI. CDR3 nucleotides: TGTGCCAGCAGTGGGACAGGGGGTACCGGGGAGCTGTTTTTT. Translation gives CASSGTGGTGELFF.